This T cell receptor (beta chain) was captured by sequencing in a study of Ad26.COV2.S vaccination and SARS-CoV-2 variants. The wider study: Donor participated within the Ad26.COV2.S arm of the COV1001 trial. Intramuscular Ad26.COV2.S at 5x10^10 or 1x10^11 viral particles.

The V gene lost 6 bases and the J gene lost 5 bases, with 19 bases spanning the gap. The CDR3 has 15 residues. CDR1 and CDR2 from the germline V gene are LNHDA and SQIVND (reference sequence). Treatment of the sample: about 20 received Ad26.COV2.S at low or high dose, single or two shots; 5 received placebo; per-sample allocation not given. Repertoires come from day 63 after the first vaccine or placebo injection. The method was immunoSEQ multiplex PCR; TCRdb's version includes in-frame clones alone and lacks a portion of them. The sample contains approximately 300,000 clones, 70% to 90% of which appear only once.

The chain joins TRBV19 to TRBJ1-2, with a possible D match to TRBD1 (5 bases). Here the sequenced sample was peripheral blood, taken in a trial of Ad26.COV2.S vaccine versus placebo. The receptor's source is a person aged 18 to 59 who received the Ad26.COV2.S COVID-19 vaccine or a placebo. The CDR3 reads CASSQTTVREYGYTF. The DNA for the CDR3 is TGTGCCAGTAGCCAGACGACAGTTAGGGAGTATGGCTACACCTTC.